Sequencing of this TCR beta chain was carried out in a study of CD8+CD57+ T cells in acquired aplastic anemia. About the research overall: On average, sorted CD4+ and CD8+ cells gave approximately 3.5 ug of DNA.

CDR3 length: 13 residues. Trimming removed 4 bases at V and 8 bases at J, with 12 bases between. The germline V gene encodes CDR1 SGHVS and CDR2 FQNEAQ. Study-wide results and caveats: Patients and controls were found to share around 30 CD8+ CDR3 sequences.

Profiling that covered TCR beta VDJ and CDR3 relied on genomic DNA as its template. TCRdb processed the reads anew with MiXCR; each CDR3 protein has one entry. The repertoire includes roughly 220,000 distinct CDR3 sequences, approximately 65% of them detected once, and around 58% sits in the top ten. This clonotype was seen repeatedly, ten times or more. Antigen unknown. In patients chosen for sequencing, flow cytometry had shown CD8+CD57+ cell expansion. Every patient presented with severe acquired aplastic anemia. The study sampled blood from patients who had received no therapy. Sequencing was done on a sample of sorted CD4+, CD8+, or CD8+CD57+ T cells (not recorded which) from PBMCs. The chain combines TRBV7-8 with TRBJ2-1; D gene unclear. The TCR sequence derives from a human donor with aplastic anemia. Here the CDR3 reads CASSSVVLDEQFF. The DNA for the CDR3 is TGTGCCAGCAGCTCAGTTGTTCTGGATGAGCAGTTCTTC.